The 4 T cell receptor beta chains in this list originate from one sample, sequenced in a study of blood T cell repertoires in COVID-19. TCRdb keeps only in-frame clones here, not all; method: immunoSEQ multiplex PCR. The table lists approximately 110,000 clones, around 85% of them singletons, with around 3.3% in the top ten. What was sequenced was peripheral blood. The source of these receptors is a woman older than 75 with COVID-19, enrolled during active disease.

This chain uses TRBV6-6 with TRBJ1-4; possibly TRBD1 for D (5 bases). The CDR3 consists of 14 residues. Germline CDR1 and CDR2: MNHNY and SVGAGI (reference sequence). V was clipped by 7 bases and J by 0 bases, with 9 bases between them. CDR3 loop: CASTDSATNEKLFF. The CDR3 DNA reads TGTGCCAGCACAGACAGCGCAACTAATGAAAAACTGTTTTTT.

J is TRBJ2-3 and V is TRBV28; 10 nucleotides agree with TRBD1. V lost 3 bases and J lost 3; bases outside the gene matches: 9. Germline CDR1 MDHEN, CDR2 SYDVKM. There are 17 residues in the CDR3. Here the CDR3 DNA reads TGTGCCAGCAGTTTCCTATTCCGGGACAGGGGTACAGATACGCAGTATTTT. It translates to CASSFLFRDRGTDTQYF.

V usage is TRBV28 and J usage is TRBJ2-2; 9 bases agree with TRBD2. The CDR3 is made up of 16 amino acids. Trimming at V came to 8 bases and at J to 3 bases, leaving 10 bases not matched to a gene. Germline V lookup: CDR1 MDHEN, CDR2 SYDVKM. The CDR3 DNA reads as TGTGCCAGCCTCCGCCCTAGCGGGATAGACACCGGGGAGCTGTTTTTT. It codes for CASLRPSGIDTGELFF.

The chain carries TRBV1 and TRBJ2-1; whether TRBD2, the table's D call, matches the DNA was not checked. TRBV1 is a documented pseudogene. The CDR3 extends over 23 amino acids. The chain's CDR3 is CTSSRMISWAGEGSPCSYNEQFF. In DNA, the CDR3 is TGCACCAGCAGCCGGATGATCTCATGGGCGGGAGAGGGGTCGCCATGCTCCTACAATGAGCAGTTCTTC.